The rows below give T cell receptor beta chains drawn from one sample of a study of early T cells in non-severe SARS-CoV-2 infection. TCRdb processed the 5' RACE reads anew with MiXCR; each CDR3 protein has one entry. The sample yields tens of thousands of distinct CDR3 sequences, about 4.2% seen once. The sequenced sample consisted of whole blood. The receptors shown here come from an adult who was a healthcare worker with PCR-confirmed SARS-CoV-2 infection or an uninfected control (not recorded which). CDR3s include the opening cysteine and the closing phenylalanine or tryptophan. Each record gives: D gene, V gene, J gene, clone size, CDR3 DNA, CDR3 protein. A D gene is named only where the DNA matches it firmly. Size is stated for part of the rows, as once, few or many counts, or as a class when the clone is expanded.

D: -; V: TRBV3-1; J: TRBJ2-3; size: many; DNA: TGTGCCAGCAGCCAAGACCGTTATACGCAGTATTTT; CDR3: CASSQDRYTQYF
D: TRBD1; V: TRBV20-1; J: TRBJ1-2; size: many; DNA: TGCAGTGCTCGCCGCAGGGGGCGCGTTTTTGGCTACACCTTC; CDR3: CSARRRGRVFGYTF
D: -; V: TRBV11-2; J: TRBJ2-7; size: many; DNA: TGTGCCAGCAGCGGGATACAGGAGCGCGAGCAGTACTTC; CDR3: CASSGIQEREQYF
D: -; V: TRBV7-9; J: TRBJ2-3; size: medium-sized; DNA: TGTGCCAGCAGCCCACCTAGCACAGATACGCAGTATTTT; CDR3: CASSPPSTDTQYF
D: -; V: TRBV2; J: TRBJ2-3; size: -; DNA: TGTGCCAGCAGTGTAGAGGGTGAGACGCAGTATTTT; CDR3: CASSVEGETQYF
D: -; V: TRBV7-9; J: TRBJ2-5; size: many; DNA: TGTGCCAGCAGCTTACAAGAGACCCAGTACTTC; CDR3: CASSLQETQYF
D: -; V: TRBV28; J: TRBJ2-1; size: many; DNA: TGTGCCAGCAGTTTGGGGGACCTAGTCTACAATGAGCAGTTCTTC; CDR3: CASSLGDLVYNEQFF
D: -; V: TRBV6-6; J: TRBJ2-7; size: many; DNA: TGTGCCAGCAGTCCCGCCCAGGGAGCCTACGAGCAGTACTTC; CDR3: CASSPAQGAYEQYF
D: -; V: TRBV5-1; J: TRBJ2-7; size: many; DNA: TGCGCCAGCAGCTCCGGACGGGCCTACGAGCAGTACTTC; CDR3: CASSSGRAYEQYF
D: -; V: TRBV20-1; J: TRBJ2-1; size: many; DNA: TGCAGTGCTAGTGGCGCGGGGGCTTTTAATAATGAGCAGTTCTTC; CDR3: CSASGAGAFNNEQFF
D: -; V: TRBV30; J: TRBJ2-1; size: many; DNA: TGTGCCTGGAGTGTACGGGCCGTCGAGGTCCATGAGCAGTTCTTC; CDR3: CAWSVRAVEVHEQFF
D: -; V: TRBV11-2; J: TRBJ1-1; size: many; DNA: TGTGCCAGCAGCTCGGATGGAACTGAAGCTTTCTTT; CDR3: CASSSDGTEAFF
D: TRBD2; V: TRBV20-1; J: TRBJ2-1; size: many; DNA: TGCAGTGCTAGAGGAGGGCGGGAGGGCCTGAATGAGCAGTTCTTC; CDR3: CSARGGREGLNEQFF
D: -; V: TRBV7-2; J: TRBJ2-1; size: many; DNA: TGTGCCAGCAGCGCCGGGACCTACTCCTACAATGAGCAGTTCTTC; CDR3: CASSAGTYSYNEQFF
D: -; V: TRBV10-3; J: TRBJ1-5; size: many; DNA: TGTGCCATCAGCCTCGGGACGGACAATCAGCCCCAGCATTTT; CDR3: CAISLGTDNQPQHF
D: -; V: TRBV11-2; J: TRBJ2-1; size: medium-sized; DNA: TGTGCCAGCAGCTTGGCTCCTAGGTACTCCTACAATGAGCAGTTCTTC; CDR3: CASSLAPRYSYNEQFF
D: -; V: TRBV4-1; J: TRBJ1-5; size: many; DNA: TGCGCCAGCAGCTCCCCGGTTGAGGGTATTAATCAGCCCCAGCATTTT; CDR3: CASSSPVEGINQPQHF
D: -; V: TRBV3-1; J: TRBJ2-7; size: medium-sized; DNA: TGTGCCAGCAGCCACCCAAGTACGTTCGAGCAGTACTTC; CDR3: CASSHPSTFEQYF
D: -; V: TRBV5-6; J: TRBJ2-3; size: many; DNA: TGTGCCAGCAGCTATCGGCCTTCGGCTAGCACAGATACGCAGTATTTT; CDR3: CASSYRPSASTDTQYF
D: -; V: TRBV10-3; J: TRBJ2-3; size: many; DNA: TGTGCCATCAGTGAGTTGCGGGGGCCACGGAATACGGATACGCAGTATTTT; CDR3: CAISELRGPRNTDTQYF
D: -; V: TRBV12-3/TRBV12-4; J: TRBJ2-1; size: -; DNA: TGTGCCAGCAGCAGACAGAGCTACAATGAGCAGTTCTTC; CDR3: CASSRQSYNEQFF
D: -; V: TRBV10-2; J: TRBJ2-3; size: many; DNA: TGCGCCAGCAGTCAGAGTGATACGCAGTATTTT; CDR3: CASSQSDTQYF
D: -; V: TRBV6-2/TRBV6-3; J: TRBJ2-3; size: many; DNA: TGTGCCAGCAGTTATCGACAACTCGAGGCAGATACGCAGTATTTT; CDR3: CASSYRQLEADTQYF
D: TRBD1; V: TRBV11-2; J: TRBJ2-1; size: many; DNA: TGTGCCAGCAGCTTGGGGACAGGGACTAATGAGCAGTTCTTC; CDR3: CASSLGTGTNEQFF
D: -; V: TRBV7-8; J: TRBJ2-1; size: many; DNA: TGTGCCAGCAGCCTTCGGGAGTACAATGAGCAGTTCTTC; CDR3: CASSLREYNEQFF
D: TRBD1; V: TRBV5-1; J: TRBJ1-2; size: many; DNA: TGCGCCAGCAGCTCCGGGACAGGGCCCAGCTATGGCTACACCTTC; CDR3: CASSSGTGPSYGYTF
D: TRBD2; V: TRBV5-5; J: TRBJ2-5; size: many; DNA: TGTGCCAGCAGCTTGGGGCTTAGCGGGACGCAAGAGACCCAGTACTTC; CDR3: CASSLGLSGTQETQYF
D: -; V: TRBV20-1; J: TRBJ2-7; size: -; DNA: TGCAGTGCTAGAGATCTAGTGGTCTCCTACGAGCAGTACTTC; CDR3: CSARDLVVSYEQYF
D: -; V: TRBV2; J: TRBJ2-5; size: many; DNA: TGTGCCAGCAGAGGGGTCGGGCAAGAGACCCAGTACTTC; CDR3: CASRGVGQETQYF
D: -; V: TRBV5-5; J: TRBJ2-1; size: many; DNA: TGTGCCAGCAGCTTGGAGGGGGGGCACAATGAGCAGTTCTTC; CDR3: CASSLEGGHNEQFF
D: TRBD2; V: TRBV7-6; J: TRBJ2-3; size: few; DNA: TGTGCCAGCAGCTTCCGGGTAGCGGGATTTACAGATACGCAGTATTTT; CDR3: CASSFRVAGFTDTQYF
D: TRBD2; V: TRBV7-9; J: TRBJ2-7; size: -; DNA: TGTGCCAGCAGCCTAGCGGGAGCGGAGCAGTACTTC; CDR3: CASSLAGAEQYF
D: TRBD1; V: TRBV29-1; J: TRBJ2-5; size: -; DNA: TGCAGCGTGGCCACGGACAGGTATCAAGAGACCCAGTACTTC; CDR3: CSVATDRYQETQYF
D: -; V: TRBV29-1; J: TRBJ1-2; size: many; DNA: TGCAGCGTTGAAGAGGACGAGGGATACTATGGCTACACCTTC; CDR3: CSVEEDEGYYGYTF
D: -; V: TRBV29-1; J: TRBJ1-1; size: -; DNA: TGCAGCGCTACCAGGTTATACTTGAACACTGAAGCTTTCTTT; CDR3: CSATRLYLNTEAFF
D: TRBD2; V: TRBV9; J: TRBJ2-1; size: many; DNA: TGTGCCAGCAGCGTAGACCTAGCGGGGTCCTTTGAGCAGTTCTTC; CDR3: CASSVDLAGSFEQFF
D: -; V: TRBV5-1; J: TRBJ2-1; size: many; DNA: TGCGCCAGCGCCGAAACTTTCAGCTCCTACAATGAGCAGTTCTTC; CDR3: CASAETFSSYNEQFF
D: -; V: TRBV7-9; J: TRBJ2-1; size: many; DNA: TGTGCCAGCAGCCCCTTGGACTTGGTGCAGTTCTTC; CDR3: CASSPLDLVQFF
D: -; V: TRBV6-6; J: TRBJ2-2; size: few; DNA: TGTGCCAGCAGTACAGAAGAGCCCGCCGGGGAGCTGTTTTTT; CDR3: CASSTEEPAGELFF
D: -; V: TRBV20-1; J: TRBJ2-5; size: many; DNA: TGCAGTGCCAACCGACCCGGAGGAGGCGAGACCCAGTACTTC; CDR3: CSANRPGGGETQYF
D: TRBD2; V: TRBV27; J: TRBJ2-3; size: -; DNA: TGTGCCAGCAGTTTTGCGGGGGGCAGGGATACGCAGTATTTT; CDR3: CASSFAGGRDTQYF
D: TRBD1; V: TRBV7-9; J: TRBJ2-5; size: few; DNA: TGTGCCAGCAGCCGCACAGGACAGGGGCAAGAGACCCAGTACTTC; CDR3: CASSRTGQGQETQYF
D: TRBD1; V: TRBV6-6; J: TRBJ2-7; size: -; DNA: TGTGCCACGCTGATGAAGACAGGGGGTTCCTACGAGCAGTACTTC; CDR3: CATLMKTGGSYEQYF
D: TRBD1; V: TRBV11-3; J: TRBJ2-2; size: many; DNA: TGTGCCAGCAGCTTAGTTCACAGGGGCAACACCGGGGAGCTGTTTTTT; CDR3: CASSLVHRGNTGELFF
D: -; V: TRBV12-3/TRBV12-4; J: TRBJ1-3; size: many; DNA: TGTGCCAGCAGTCTAGGGACACCTGGAAACACCATATATTTT; CDR3: CASSLGTPGNTIYF
D: TRBD2; V: TRBV7-2; J: TRBJ2-3; size: many; DNA: TGTGCCAGCAGCTTCTTAGGGGGACTAGGAGGGACAGATACGCAGTATTTT; CDR3: CASSFLGGLGGTDTQYF
D: -; V: TRBV12-3/TRBV12-4; J: TRBJ2-3; size: -; DNA: TGTGCCAGCAGTCTCCCTAATGGGGGAGATACGCAGTATTTT; CDR3: CASSLPNGGDTQYF